This is a list of T cell receptor beta chains from one sample in a study of regulatory T cells in long-lasting Graves disease. In TCRdb, the multiplex PCR reads were re-called with MiXCR into one record per CDR3 protein. The data contain approximately 400,000 distinct CDR3 sequences, about 11% of them seen just once; the ten biggest clones take up under 20%. These data also formed part of another study, on T cells in Graves' hyperthyroidism and ophthalmopathy.

The sequenced sample was peripheral blood mononuclear cells (PBMCs), obtained at new diagnosis, from a patient treated with antithyroid drugs. The receptors were gathered from a woman younger than 35 with Graves disease. Both conserved end residues are part of each CDR3. The D gene is left open where the match is weak. Where a row states a size, it is once, few, many or the class of an expanded clone; other rows omit it.

TRBJ2-2 | TRBV13 | many | . | CASSPGGVGELFF | TGTGCCAGCAGCCCCGGAGGCGTCGGGGAGCTGTTTTTT
TRBJ1-2 | TRBV7-2 | . | TRBD1 | CASSLGGTGGVLDYGYTF | TGTGCCAGCAGCCTAGGCGGGACAGGGGGTGTCTTGGACTATGGCTACACCTTC
TRBJ1-2 | TRBV20-1 | many | . | CSARDLTPGSATLMDGYTF | TGCAGTGCTAGAGATCTTACCCCAGGGTCGGCCACCCTGATGGATGGCTACACCTTC
TRBJ1-1 | TRBV6-1 | few | TRBD1 | CASMVSQGARLGTEAFF | TGTGCCAGCATGGTCTCGCAGGGGGCGAGGTTGGGCACTGAAGCTTTCTTT
TRBJ2-1 | TRBV2 | . | . | CASSETRENNEQFF | TGTGCCAGCAGTGAAACACGGGAGAACAATGAGCAGTTCTTC
TRBJ2-1 | TRBV4-1 | . | TRBD1 | CASSQVGKGQQGAWDEQFF | TGCGCCAGCAGCCAAGTCGGTAAAGGTCAGCAGGGGGCGTGGGATGAGCAGTTCTTC
TRBJ2-1 | TRBV12-3/TRBV12-4 | few | TRBD2 | CASSPPAGGHIDEQFF | TGTGCCAGCAGTCCCCCAGCGGGGGGGCACATTGATGAGCAGTTCTTC
TRBJ2-3 | TRBV15 | many | TRBD1 | CATSTTGTGEDTQYF | TGTGCCACCAGCACGACCGGGACAGGGGAAGATACGCAGTATTTT
TRBJ2-5 | TRBV6-5 | . | . | CASSYIRGVETQYF | TGTGCCAGCAGTTACATTCGTGGGGTAGAGACCCAGTACTTC
TRBJ2-1 | TRBV20-1 | many | TRBD2 | CSARVSGILTYNEQFF | TGCAGTGCTAGGGTTAGCGGGATCTTAACCTACAATGAGCAGTTCTTC
TRBJ2-1 | TRBV19 | . | TRBD1 | CASSIEWSRTGAHNEQFF | TGTGCCAGTAGTATCGAGTGGTCTAGGACAGGGGCACACAATGAGCAGTTCTTC
TRBJ2-7 | TRBV28 | few | . | CASRLTGWSYEQYF | TGTGCCAGCAGGTTGACAGGTTGGTCCTACGAGCAGTACTTC
TRBJ1-6 | TRBV3-1 | many | . | CASSLRRGRDSPLHF | TGTGCCAGCAGCCTACGGAGGGGAAGGGATTCACCCCTCCACTTT
TRBJ2-6 | TRBV10-3 | many | . | CAISVAAGANVLTF | TGTGCCATCAGTGTAGCGGCTGGGGCCAACGTCCTGACTTTC
TRBJ2-2 | TRBV12-3/TRBV12-4 | . | . | CASTGFTNTGELFF | TGTGCCAGCACGGGGTTTACGAACACCGGGGAGCTGTTTTTT
TRBJ2-3 | TRBV7-9 | . | TRBD1 | CASSQRTGITDTQYF | TGTGCCAGCAGCCAAAGGACAGGGATCACAGATACGCAGTATTTT
TRBJ1-2 | TRBV6-2/TRBV6-3 | many | . | CASSYRTANYGYTF | TGTGCCAGCAGTTATCGGACCGCTAACTATGGCTACACCTTC
TRBJ2-5 | TRBV16 | . | . | CASSQSYQETQYF | TGTGCCAGCAGCCAATCCTACCAAGAGACCCAGTACTTC
TRBJ1-6 | TRBV7-3 | many | . | CASSPGAHSPLHF | TGTGCCAGCAGCCCCGGGGCGCATTCACCCCTCCACTTT
TRBJ1-1 | TRBV29-1 | once | TRBD1 | CSVRTGARYTEAFF | TGCAGCGTCAGGACAGGGGCTCGATATACTGAAGCTTTCTTT
TRBJ1-1 | TRBV29-1 | many | . | CSYRGNTEAFF | TGCAGTTATAGGGGAAACACTGAAGCTTTCTTT
TRBJ1-2 | TRBV27 | few | . | CASSLQGSSGYTF | TGTGCCAGCAGTTTACAGGGATCAAGTGGCTACACCTTC
TRBJ2-3 | TRBV7-2 | many | . | CASSLGAVTSTDTQYF | TGTGCCAGCAGCTTAGGGGCGGTTACTAGCACAGATACGCAGTATTTT
TRBJ2-1 | TRBV3-1 | . | TRBD2 | CASTLRTSNEQFF | TGTGCCAGCACCCTTAGGACTAGCAATGAGCAGTTCTTC
TRBJ1-2 | TRBV11-2 | many | . | CASRRGPGGGYTF | TGTGCCAGCAGACGGGGCCCGGGTGGTGGCTACACCTTC
TRBJ2-7 | TRBV12-3/TRBV12-4 | few | TRBD1 | CASSFLGQGLYEQYF | TGTGCCAGCAGTTTTCTGGGACAGGGACTCTACGAGCAGTACTTC
TRBJ2-6 | TRBV20-1 | many | . | CSARAGVDSGANVLTF | TGCAGTGCTAGAGCGGGAGTGGACTCTGGGGCCAACGTCCTGACTTTC
TRBJ1-1 | TRBV5-1 | . | TRBD1 | CASSLSSPGRQGWYTEAFF | TGCGCCAGCAGCTTGAGCAGTCCGGGGCGACAGGGATGGTACACTGAAGCTTTCTTT
TRBJ2-7 | TRBV20-1 | few | . | CSARDPSSAPYEQYF | TGCAGTGCTAGAGACCCCTCTAGCGCACCCTACGAGCAGTACTTC
TRBJ1-1 | TRBV2 | many | . | CASSEWGTADLAAGTEAFF | TGTGCCAGCAGTGAATGGGGGACGGCGGACCTAGCGGCGGGAACTGAAGCTTTCTTT
TRBJ2-1 | TRBV6-2/TRBV6-3 | . | . | CASTSVSQQLNGQFF | TGTGCCAGCACCTCCGTGAGCCAGCAACTTAATGGGCAGTTCTTC
TRBJ1-3 | TRBV20-1 | . | TRBD1 | CSARVIRDRGFRSGNTIYF | TGCAGTGCTAGAGTCATCCGGGACAGGGGATTCCGCTCTGGAAACACCATATATTTT
TRBJ2-2 | TRBV2 | many | . | CASSREQPTKNTGELFF | TGTGCCAGCAGTCGGGAGCAACCCACTAAGAACACCGGGGAGCTGTTTTTT